One and the same sample provided the 21 T cell receptor beta chains below, sequenced in a study of T cell responses to AZD1222 COVID-19 vaccine. Clones were sequenced by immunoSEQ multiplex PCR, and TCRdb holds only the in-frame ones, with some missing. The repertoire has 90,000 to 110,000 clones, 75% to 90% of them found once; the top ten carry over 35%. The sample in question was peripheral blood, obtained 28 days after the second AZD1222 dose. The source of these receptors is an adult who received the AZD1222 COVID-19 vaccine.

The chain links TRBV3-1 (or the pseudogene TRBV3-2) to TRBJ2-4, with 8 bases lining up with TRBD2. Germline V lookup: CDR1 LGHDT, CDR2 YNNKEL (reference sequence). This CDR3 is 18 amino acids long. V was pared by 0 bases and J by 3 bases, with 10 bases of the junction left unmatched. CDR3 loop: CASSQERDGRAVKNIQYF. The CDR3 nucleotides read TGTGCCAGCAGCCAAGAGAGGGACGGGAGGGCCGTCAAAAACATTCAGTACTTC.

This sequence joins TRBV6-5 and TRBJ2-7, with 8 bases aligning to TRBD2. From germline, CDR1 is MNHEY and CDR2 SVGAGI. V gave up 2 bases and J gave up 4 bases; unmatched junction bases: 4. This CDR3 comprises 14 residues. The CDR3 loop is CASSYQTGGYEQYF. As DNA, the CDR3 is TGTGCCAGCAGTTACCAGACGGGAGGGTACGAGCAGTACTTC.

This clone was seen just once. The rearrangement uses TRBV7-2 and TRBJ1-5; D gene ambiguous. The CDR3 has 14 residues. Trimming cost V 1 base and J 2 bases, with 6 bases left between them. Germline CDR1 reads SGHTA; CDR2 reads FQGNSA. CDR3 sequence reads: CASSLVGGNQPQHF. The CDR3 DNA sequence: TGTGCCAGCAGCTTAGTCGGGGGCAATCAGCCCCAGCATTTT.

The V call is TRBV21-1, the J call TRBJ1-2. TRBV21-1 constitutes a pseudogene. CDR3 length: 13 amino acids. CDR3: CASSKIRTTQCTF. In DNA, the CDR3 is TGTGCCAGCAGCAAAATTCGAACGACCCAATGCACCTTC.

The chain employs TRBV3-1 (or the pseudogene TRBV3-2) and TRBJ2-3; 11 bases are a match to TRBD2. CDR1 is LGHDT and CDR2 is YNNKEL in the germline V gene (reference sequence). CDR3 size: 15 residues. The V and J ends lost 5 bases and 4 bases, in that order; junction bases with no gene match: 5. For the CDR3, the DNA is TGTGCCAGCAGCAATTTAGCGGGAGGGCCAGATACGCAGTATTTT. It yields the protein CASSNLAGGPDTQYF.

The rearrangement joins TRBV20-1 to TRBJ2-1; D remains unclear. Germline loops: CDR1 DFQATT, CDR2 SNEGSKA (reference sequence). With 5 bases removed from V and 10 bases from J, the gap between germline ends came to 12 bases. The CDR3 contains 11 residues. CDR3 in amino acids: CSAVTLGEQFF. The CDR3 nucleotides are TGCAGTGCTGTGACCTTGGGGGAGCAGTTCTTC.

The gene calls are TRBV5-1 and TRBJ2-7; 7 bases line up with TRBD2. CDR1 and CDR2 from the germline V gene are SGHRS and YFSETQ. CDR3 size: 13 residues. J gave up 4 bases and V 2 bases, and 3 bases lay outside the gene matches. CDR3 coding DNA: TGCGCCAGCAGCTTAGGTAGCGGGTACGAGCAGTACTTC. This encodes CASSLGSGYEQYF.

The chain carries TRBV7-3 and TRBJ2-1; D is uncertain. Germline CDR1 reads SGHTA; CDR2 reads FQGTGA. V was shortened by 5 bases and J by 5 bases, with 13 bases between the two germline ends. The CDR3 has 14 residues. The CDR3 sequence is CASSPERLHNEQFF. DNA for the CDR3: TGTGCCAGCAGCCCCGAACGACTTCACAATGAGCAGTTCTTC. The full variable domain, in which reference TRBV7-3 and TRBJ2-1 provide the parts outside the CDR3, is GAGVSQTPSNKVTEKGKYVELRCDPISGHTALYWYRQSLGQGPEFLIYFQGTGAADDSGLPNDRFFAVRPEGSVSTLKIQRTERGDSAVYLCASSPERLHNEQFFGPGTRLTVL.

The chain carries TRBV24-1 and TRBJ1-5; a possible D gene is TRBD1 (5 bases). V gave up 3 bases and J gave up 6 bases, with 17 bases separating them. This CDR3 is 16 amino acids long. Germline V gene sequence: CDR1 KGHDR, CDR2 SFDVKD. CDR3 sequence: CATSDGGGGDGQPQHF. The CDR3 nucleotides read TGTGCCACCAGTGATGGGGGGGGAGGGGATGGTCAGCCCCAGCATTTT.

The rearrangement uses TRBV3-1 (or the pseudogene TRBV3-2) and TRBJ2-7; unclear D gene. With 4 bases removed from V and 5 bases from J, the gap between germline ends came to 18 bases. The CDR3 consists of 15 residues. CDR1 is LGHDT, CDR2 YNNKEL, per germline (reference sequence). The CDR3 sequence: CASSRWAFSTDEQYF. In nucleotides, the CDR3 is TGTGCCAGCAGCCGTTGGGCCTTTAGTACCGACGAGCAGTACTTC.

The chain recombines TRBV9 with TRBJ2-3; D may correspond to TRBD1 or TRBD2 (5 bases each). Per the germline V gene, CDR1 is SGDLS and CDR2 is YYNGEE. V was pared by 5 bases and J by 0 bases, with 13 bases between. This CDR3 has 15 amino acids. The CDR3 sequence is CASSNIGASTDTQYF. For the CDR3, the DNA is TGTGCCAGCAGTAACATCGGGGCAAGCACAGATACGCAGTATTTT.

This clone has just a few counts. This rearrangement joins TRBV3-1 (or the pseudogene TRBV3-2) to TRBJ2-1, with D perhaps TRBD1 (5 bases). In germline, CDR1 is LGHDT, CDR2 YNNKEL (reference sequence). There are 15 residues in the CDR3. The V gene lost 3 bases and the J gene lost 2 bases, with 11 bases spanning the gap. CDR3: CASSHLTVTYNEQFF. Here the CDR3 DNA reads TGTGCCAGCAGCCACCTGACAGTAACCTACAATGAGCAGTTCTTC.

The chain couples TRBV21-1 to TRBJ2-7; TRBD2, the table's D call, lacks a check against the DNA. TRBV21-1 is recorded as a pseudogene. There are 18 residues in the CDR3. The CDR3 DNA reads as TGTGCCAGCAGCAAATGCGGGTTGGTTGTAGGGAAACTCTACGAGCAGTACTTC. Translation gives CASSKCGLVVGKLYEQYF.

This chain links TRBV9 with TRBJ2-7; D possibly corresponds to TRBD2 (5 bases). Trimming removed 1 base from V and 2 bases from J, with 10 bases in between. Per the germline V gene, CDR1 is SGDLS and CDR2 is YYNGEE. The CDR3 contains 14 residues. The CDR3 protein is CASSVLGSTYEQYF. The CDR3 DNA follows: TGTGCCAGCAGCGTACTGGGGAGTACCTACGAGCAGTACTTC.

The chain recombines TRBV29-1 with TRBJ2-1, with D perhaps matching TRBD2 (5 bases). CDR1 and CDR2 (germline): SQVTM, ANQGSEA. V shed 4 bases and J shed 3 bases, with 10 bases lying between them. This CDR3 is built from 13 residues. The CDR3 DNA follows: TGCAGCGTTGGGGAGCGAATCTACAATGAGCAGTTCTTC. It translates to CSVGERIYNEQFF.

The rearrangement uses TRBV6-2 or TRBV6-3 and TRBJ1-5; D unresolved. Looked up from germline, CDR1 is MNHEY and CDR2 is SVGEGT. CDR3 length equals 14 residues. V lost 3 bases and J lost 3, with 9 bases in between. CDR3 DNA sequence: TGTGCCAGCAGTTATGTACAGCTCAATCAGCCCCAGCATTTT. It codes for CASSYVQLNQPQHF.

V and J are TRBV24-1 and TRBJ1-5; D remains ambiguous. The germline CDR1 and CDR2 sequences are KGHDR and SFDVKD. The CDR3 spans 13 residues. The ends were cut back, 9 bases at V and 0 bases at J, with 8 bases in the middle. The CDR3 spells CATAATSNQPQHF. The CDR3 coding sequence is TGTGCCACCGCGGCCACTAGCAATCAGCCCCAGCATTTT.

This chain uses TRBV5-1 with TRBJ2-3, with D perhaps matching TRBD1 (5 bases). The CDR3 consists of 15 residues. CDR1 is SGHRS and CDR2 is YFSETQ in the germline V gene. Deletions cut 0 bases from V and 3 bases from J, with 11 bases between. CDR3: CASSLAEGVTDTQYF. CDR3 nucleotides: TGCGCCAGCAGCTTGGCGGAAGGGGTGACAGATACGCAGTATTTT.

This chain uses TRBV19 with TRBJ2-1; weak D call: TRBD2 (6 bases). The CDR3 has 13 residues. V gave up 8 bases and J gave up 9 bases, with 17 bases separating them. From germline, CDR1 is LNHDA and CDR2 SQIVND (reference sequence). The CDR3 nucleotides are TGTGCCAGTTCCCCACTAGCCCAGGGTGAGCAGTTCTTC. This codes for CASSPLAQGEQFF.

The CDR3 DNA reads as TGTGCCAGCTCACCAAATATGATACGGGGAGATACGCAGTATTTT. It is translated as CASSPNMIRGDTQYF. The chain has TRBV18 and TRBJ2-3; D is possibly TRBD2 (5 bases). The CDR3 has 15 residues. The V end was cut by 2 bases, the J end by 5 bases, with 14 bases between. CDR1 and CDR2 (germline): KGHSH, LQKENI.

The gene calls are TRBV10-1 and TRBJ2-7; D possibly matches TRBD1 or TRBD2 (5 bases each). Per germline, CDR1 WNHNN and CDR2 SYGVQD (reference sequence). V lost 0 bases to trimming and J lost 1 base, with 7 bases between them. There are 14 residues in the CDR3. CDR3 amino acids: CASSESGRSYEQYF. The CDR3 bases are TGCGCCAGCAGTGAGTCGGGACGGTCCTACGAGCAGTACTTC.